The count of the clone carrying this TCR beta chain is one. CDR1 and CDR2 (germline): SGHNT, YENEEA. The CDR3 loop spans 15 amino acids. Germline trimming cut 2 bases from V and 7 bases from J; bases unmatched to any gene: 5. Repertoires were generated with immunoSEQ multiplex PCR, while TCRdb's copy carries only in-frame clones and drops some. There are about 40,000 clones in the sample; around 77% occur only once, and about two fifths lies in the top ten. The data derive from a study of blood T cell repertoires in COVID-19. Across the study: Samples taken during acute and convalescent COVID-19 were collected in the United States, Italy and Spain. T cells, B-cell-depleted T cells, or PBMCs supplied cDNA or gDNA.

This clonotype originated in a man older than 75 with active or convalescent COVID-19. The source material was peripheral blood. V is TRBV11-3 and J is TRBJ2-1; TRBD1 aligns across 10 bases. CDR3 region: CASSLRGTGANEQFF. The CDR3 DNA reads as TGTGCCAGCAGCTTAAGAGGGACAGGGGCAAATGAGCAGTTCTTC.